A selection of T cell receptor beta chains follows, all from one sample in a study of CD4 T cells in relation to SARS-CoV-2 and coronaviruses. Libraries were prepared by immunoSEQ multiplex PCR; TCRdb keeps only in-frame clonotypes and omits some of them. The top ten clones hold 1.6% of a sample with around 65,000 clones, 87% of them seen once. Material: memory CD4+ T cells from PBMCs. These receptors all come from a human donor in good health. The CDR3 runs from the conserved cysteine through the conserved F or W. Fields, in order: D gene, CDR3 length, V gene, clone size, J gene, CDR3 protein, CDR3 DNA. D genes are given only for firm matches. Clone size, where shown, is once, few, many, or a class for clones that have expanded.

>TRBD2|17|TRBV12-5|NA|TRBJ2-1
CASGTGTSAYSYNEQFF
TGTGCTAGTGGGACCGGGACTAGCGCCTACTCCTACAATGAGCAGTTCTTC
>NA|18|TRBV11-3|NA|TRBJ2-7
CASSQDGDGYSTSGEQYF
TGTGCCAGCAGCCAAGATGGTGACGGGTACAGCACTTCGGGCGAGCAGTACTTC
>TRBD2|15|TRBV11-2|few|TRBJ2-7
CASSLTSVDTYEQYF
TGTGCCAGCAGCCTCACTAGCGTGGATACCTACGAGCAGTACTTC
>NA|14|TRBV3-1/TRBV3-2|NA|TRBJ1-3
CASRGSSSGNTIYF
TGTGCCAGCCGAGGAAGCTCCTCTGGAAACACCATATATTTT
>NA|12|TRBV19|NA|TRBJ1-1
CASSMQNSQAFF
TGTGCCAGTAGTATGCAAAACAGCCAGGCTTTCTTT
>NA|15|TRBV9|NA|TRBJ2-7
CASSVDRGAIYEQYF
TGTGCCAGCAGCGTAGATAGGGGGGCTATCTACGAGCAGTACTTC
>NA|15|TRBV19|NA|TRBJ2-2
CASSIAAEYTGELFF
TGTGCCAGTAGTATCGCGGCGGAATACACCGGGGAGCTGTTTTTT
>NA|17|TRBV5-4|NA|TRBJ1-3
CASTTDGSSAVGNTIYF
TGTGCCAGCACCACGGACGGCAGCTCGGCAGTCGGAAACACCATATATTTT
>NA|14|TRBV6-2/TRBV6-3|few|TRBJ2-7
CASSSYRVSYEQYF
TGTGCCAGCAGTTCGTACAGGGTCTCCTACGAGCAGTACTTC
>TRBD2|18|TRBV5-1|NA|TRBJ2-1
CASSLELAGGLSYNEQFF
TGCGCCAGCAGCTTGGAGCTAGCGGGGGGGCTCTCCTACAATGAGCAGTTCTTC
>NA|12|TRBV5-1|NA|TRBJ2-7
CASSFPGEEQYF
TGCGCCAGCAGCTTCCCCGGGGAAGAGCAGTACTTC
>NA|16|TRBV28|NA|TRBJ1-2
CASSPLGGGGVWGYTF
TGTGCCAGCAGTCCTCTCGGCGGAGGGGGGGTATGGGGCTACACCTTC
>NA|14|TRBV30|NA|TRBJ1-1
CAWGAGSLNTEAFF
TGTGCCTGGGGGGCGGGGAGCCTGAACACTGAAGCTTTCTTT
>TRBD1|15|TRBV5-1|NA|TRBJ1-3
CASSLTGDRWDTIYF
TGCGCCAGCAGCTTAACGGGGGACAGATGGGACACCATATATTTT
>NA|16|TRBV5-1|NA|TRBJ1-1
CASSFGTFGMNTEAFF
TGCGCCAGCAGCTTTGGGACGTTCGGGATGAACACTGAAGCTTTCTTT
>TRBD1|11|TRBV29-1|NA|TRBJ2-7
CSVGTGHEQYF
TGCAGCGTTGGGACAGGGCACGAGCAGTACTTC
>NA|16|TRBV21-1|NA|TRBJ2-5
CASSKCGGRRQETQYF
TGTGCCAGCAGCAAATGCGGGGGGAGACGACAAGAGACCCAGTACTTC
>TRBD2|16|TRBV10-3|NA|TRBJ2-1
CAITQVAGGSYNEQFF
TGTGCCATCACCCAGGTAGCGGGGGGCTCCTACAATGAGCAGTTCTTC
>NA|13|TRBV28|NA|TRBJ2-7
CASSLVETYEQYF
TGTGCCAGCAGTTTAGTCGAGACCTACGAGCAGTACTTC
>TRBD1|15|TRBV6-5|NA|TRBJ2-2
CASRNQGVNTGELFF
TGTGCCAGCAGAAACCAGGGGGTGAACACCGGGGAGCTGTTTTTT
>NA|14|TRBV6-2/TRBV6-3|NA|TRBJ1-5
CASSPGTSNQPQHF
TGTGCCAGCAGCCCCGGGACAAGCAATCAGCCCCAGCATTTT
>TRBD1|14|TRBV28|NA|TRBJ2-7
CASRAPGQDYEQYF
TGTGCCAGCAGAGCCCCGGGACAGGACTACGAGCAGTACTTC
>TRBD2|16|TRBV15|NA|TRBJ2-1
CATSRELAGTYNEQFF
TGTGCCACCAGCAGGGAACTAGCGGGCACCTACAATGAGCAGTTCTTC
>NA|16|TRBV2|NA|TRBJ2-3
CASRRRGGTSTDTQYF
TGTGCCAGCAGAAGAAGGGGGGGCACTAGCACAGATACGCAGTATTTT
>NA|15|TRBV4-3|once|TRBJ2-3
CASSQSGLGTDTQYF
TGCGCCAGCAGCCAGAGCGGGCTCGGCACAGATACGCAGTATTTT
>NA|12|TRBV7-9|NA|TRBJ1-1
CASSFPGRGAFF
TGTGCCAGCAGCTTCCCCGGGAGGGGAGCTTTCTTT
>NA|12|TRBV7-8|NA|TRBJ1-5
CASSLDGGAQHF
TGTGCCAGCAGCTTAGACGGAGGGGCCCAGCATTTT
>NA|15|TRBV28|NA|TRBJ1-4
CASSPGTTTNEKLFF
TGTGCCAGCAGTCCCGGGACGACAACTAATGAAAAACTGTTTTTT
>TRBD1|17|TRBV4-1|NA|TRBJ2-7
CASSQDAGQGVVYEQYF
TGCGCCAGCAGCCAAGACGCCGGACAGGGGGTTGTTTACGAGCAGTACTTC
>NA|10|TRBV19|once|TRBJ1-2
CASGNHGYTF
TGTGCCAGTGGAAATCATGGCTACACCTTC
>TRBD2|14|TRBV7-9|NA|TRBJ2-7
CASSSLAGGLEQYF
TGTGCCAGCAGCTCGCTAGCGGGGGGGCTTGAGCAGTACTTC
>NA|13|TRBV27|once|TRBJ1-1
CASSVAGITEAFF
TGTGCCAGCAGTGTCGCCGGGATCACTGAAGCTTTCTTT
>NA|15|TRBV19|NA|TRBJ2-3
CASYPGPPHTDTQYF
TGTGCCAGTTATCCGGGACCACCCCACACAGATACGCAGTATTTT
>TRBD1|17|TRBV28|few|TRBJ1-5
CASSLRLGRGAGQPQHF
TGTGCCAGCAGTTTACGCCTGGGCAGGGGGGCCGGTCAGCCCCAGCATTTT
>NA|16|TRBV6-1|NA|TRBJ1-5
CASSEALTVGNQPQHF
TGTGCCAGCAGTGAAGCGCTCACAGTGGGCAATCAGCCCCAGCATTTT
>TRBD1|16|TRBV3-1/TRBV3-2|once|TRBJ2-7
CASSPTPGQGRYEQYF
TGTGCCAGCAGCCCTACACCGGGACAGGGGCGTTACGAGCAGTACTTC
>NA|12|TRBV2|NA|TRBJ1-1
CASSADATEAFF
TGTGCCAGCAGTGCCGACGCAACTGAAGCTTTCTTT
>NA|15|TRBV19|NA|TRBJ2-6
CASSIVGAGANVLTF
TGTGCCAGTAGTATAGTAGGGGCTGGGGCCAACGTCCTGACTTTC
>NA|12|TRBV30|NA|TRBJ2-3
CAWTGDTDTQYF
TGTGCCTGGACAGGAGACACAGATACGCAGTATTTT
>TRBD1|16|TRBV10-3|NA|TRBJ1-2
CAISEAGQGANYGYTF
TGTGCCATCAGTGAAGCGGGACAGGGGGCGAACTATGGCTACACCTTC
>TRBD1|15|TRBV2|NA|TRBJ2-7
CASSSGTGLSYEQYF
TGTGCCAGCAGTTCCGGGACAGGTCTCTCCTACGAGCAGTACTTC
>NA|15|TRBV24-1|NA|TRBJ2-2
CATSDFRAGTGELFF
TGTGCCACCAGTGATTTCCGGGCAGGCACCGGGGAGCTGTTTTTT
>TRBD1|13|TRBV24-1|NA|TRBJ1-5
CAIAGQGAAQQHF
TGTGCCATCGCTGGACAGGGGGCAGCTCAGCAGCATTTT
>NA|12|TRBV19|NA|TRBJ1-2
CATRPGDLGYTF
TGTGCCACTCGACCAGGGGATTTGGGCTACACCTTC